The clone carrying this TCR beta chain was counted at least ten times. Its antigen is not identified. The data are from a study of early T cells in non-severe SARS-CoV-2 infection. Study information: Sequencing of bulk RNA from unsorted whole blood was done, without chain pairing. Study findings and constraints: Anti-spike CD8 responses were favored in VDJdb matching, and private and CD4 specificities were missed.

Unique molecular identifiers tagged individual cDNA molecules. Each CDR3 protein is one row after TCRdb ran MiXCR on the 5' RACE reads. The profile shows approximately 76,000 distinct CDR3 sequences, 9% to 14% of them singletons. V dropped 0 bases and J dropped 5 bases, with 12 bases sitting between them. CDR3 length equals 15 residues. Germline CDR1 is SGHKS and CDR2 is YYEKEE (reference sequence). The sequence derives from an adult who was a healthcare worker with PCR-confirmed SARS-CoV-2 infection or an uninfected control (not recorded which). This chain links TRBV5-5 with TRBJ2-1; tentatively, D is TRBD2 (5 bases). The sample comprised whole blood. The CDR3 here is CASSLGGPPHNEQFF. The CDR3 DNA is TGTGCCAGCAGCTTGGGCGGGCCTCCCCACAATGAGCAGTTCTTC.